This T cell receptor beta chain was recorded in a study of blood T cell repertoires in COVID-19. Study at large: Sources were T cells, B-cell-depleted T cells, or PBMCs; the material itself was cDNA or gDNA.

Participant reports of clinical history set cohort assignment. Recovered status applied to Cohort 3 donors who had two consecutive negative PCRs. It also applied to those with clearance or with symptom resolution. In the authors' workflow: Quantification of nucleated cells was approximated via reference gene primer amplification. The protocol was immunoSEQ multiplex PCR, while the TCRdb copy is restricted to in-frame clones and leaves out a portion. V and J calls and clone size are as listed in that table; D and trimming were resolved from the DNA. The table includes about 200,000 clones, roughly 84% detected once. Germline V gives CDR1 SGHNT, CDR2 YYREEE (reference sequence). V gave up 0 bases and J gave up 13 bases; unmatched junction bases: 6. This CDR3 has 12 residues.

The source is a middle-aged man who had recovered from COVID-19. V usage is TRBV5-4 and J usage is TRBJ1-2, with 7 bases matching TRBD1. Sequences were obtained from PBMCs or T cells enriched from blood (not recorded which). Here the CDR3 DNA reads TGTGCCAGCAGCTTGGGACAGGGTTTTCCCACCTTC. This translates into CASSLGQGFPTF.